Listed here are 32 T cell receptor beta chains from one sample, sequenced in a study of cytomegalovirus exposure and HLA in healthy donors. PCR amplification relied on 60 Vbeta primers (plus 13 Jbeta primers). Clones were read by immunoSEQ multiplex PCR, and TCRdb kept only the in-frame ones, dropping some. The table records 130,000 or so clones, about 81% of them present only once. The sequenced material came from PBMCs. These receptors came from a middle-aged man in good health and CMV-seronegative.

The CDR3 reads CASSYTLAGGLFEQYF. Here the CDR3 DNA reads TGTGCCAGCAGTTACACCCTAGCGGGGGGTCTTTTTGAGCAGTACTTC. V gene TRBV6-5 combines with J gene TRBJ2-5; TRBD2 matches at 11 bases. Germline V gives CDR1 MNHEY, CDR2 SVGAGI. The CDR3 totals 16 residues. The V segment lost 2 bases and the J segment 11 bases; nucleotides outside the gene matches: 13.

The chain uses TRBV4-3 and TRBJ2-1, with 9 bases lining up with TRBD1. The CDR3 has 18 residues. V trimming: 0 bases; J trimming: 5 bases; junction bases outside the gene matches: 11. CDR1 and CDR2 (germline): LGHNA, YSLEER. CDR3 amino acids: CASSQEAGGTGRNNEQFF. For the CDR3, the DNA is TGCGCCAGCAGCCAAGAAGCGGGCGGGACAGGGCGTAACAATGAGCAGTTCTTC.

This clone was seen a single time. This chain uses TRBV4-1 with TRBJ2-7; D may be TRBD2 (6 bases). The CDR3 has 13 amino acids. CDR1 is MGHRA and CDR2 is YSYEKL in the germline V gene. Between the trimmed V and J ends, which lost 3 bases and 3 bases, there was a span of 9 bases. This CDR3 reads CASSHQTSYEQYF. CDR3 coding DNA: TGCGCCAGCAGCCACCAGACTAGCTACGAGCAGTACTTC.

The chain has TRBV27 and TRBJ1-4; TRBD1 matches at 9 bases. Germline CDR1 MNHEY, CDR2 SMNVEV (reference sequence). The CDR3 runs to 16 residues. Trimming took 6 bases from V and 5 from J; bases not matched to a gene: 10. CDR3 nucleotide sequence: TGTGCCAGCAGAATAGGGACAGGGCTCGGGAATGAAAAACTGTTTTTT. As protein: CASRIGTGLGNEKLFF.

As to this clone: The sample holds other DNA sequences that translate to the same CDR3. CDR3 amino acids: CASRPDRSSYNEQFF. The CDR3 DNA follows: TGTGCCAGTAGACCGGACAGGAGCTCCTACAATGAGCAGTTCTTC. The genes are TRBV19 and TRBJ2-1; TRBD1 matches at 7 bases. The CDR3 length is 15 residues. Germline assignment: CDR1 LNHDA and CDR2 SQIVND (reference sequence). V shed 6 bases and J 0 bases; nucleotides not matched to a gene: 5.

The gene calls are TRBV5-5 and TRBJ1-2; D call uncertain. Germline V gene data show CDR1 as SGHKS and CDR2 as YYEKEE (reference sequence). The CDR3 is made up of 13 amino acids. The V gene lost 1 base and the J gene lost 2 bases, with 6 bases spanning the gap. The CDR3 DNA follows: TGTGCCAGCAGCTTGAACTTCAACTATGGCTACACCTTC. It specifies CASSLNFNYGYTF.

The chain combines TRBV18 with TRBJ2-5; the match to TRBD1 covers 8 bases. This CDR3 has 14 amino acids. V lost 3 bases, J lost 1 base, and 1 base stayed unmatched. The germline CDR1 and CDR2 sequences are KGHSH and LQKENI. The CDR3 DNA reads as TGTGCCAGCTCACCTACAGGGGGCCAAGAGACCCAGTACTTC. This sequence encodes CASSPTGGQETQYF.

This chain connects TRBV29-1 to TRBJ2-1, with 7 bases aligning to TRBD2. The trim removed 7 bases at V and 9 bases at J, leaving 12 bases unmatched. This CDR3 contains 13 residues. From germline, CDR1 is SQVTM and CDR2 ANQGSEA. CDR3 sequence (DNA): TGCAGCGCCGCTCGGACCCAGCGGGGTGAGCAGTTCTTC. Residues: CSAARTQRGEQFF.

In the case of this clone: Germline and junction disagree at one end, which may indicate a read error. The chain couples TRBV7-3 to TRBJ2-6, with a weak D call TRBD1 (6 bases). Germline V gene sequence: CDR1 SGHTA, CDR2 FQGTGA. The CDR3 runs to 17 residues. The CDR3 spells CASSLTDRTSGANLLTF. DNA of the CDR3: TGTGCCAGCAGCTTAACAGACAGGACCTCTGGGGCCAACCTCCTGACTTTC.

V and J are TRBV7-9 and TRBJ1-1, with D possibly being TRBD1 (6 bases). This CDR3 contains 13 residues. V was cut by 5 bases and J by 3 bases, with 10 bases left in between. Germline V gene lookup returns CDR1 SEHNR and CDR2 FQNEAQ (reference sequence). The CDR3 sequence is CASSIQGYTEAFF. CDR3 coding DNA: TGTGCCAGCAGCATACAGGGCTACACTGAAGCTTTCTTT.

This clone was detected a few times. This sequence joins TRBV28 and TRBJ1-2, with TRBD1 as a possible D gene (6 bases). Germline assignment: CDR1 MDHEN and CDR2 SYDVKM. V dropped 6 bases and J dropped 8 bases, with 16 bases sitting between them. The CDR3 is 13 amino acids. CDR3 sequence reads: CASSSFTGMGYTF. CDR3 nucleotide sequence: TGTGCCAGCAGCTCTTTCACAGGGATGGGCTACACCTTC.

In this sample, this clone turned up once. The rearrangement joins TRBV28 to TRBJ2-7; 9 positions match TRBD2. The germline V gene encodes CDR1 MDHEN and CDR2 SYDVKM. V shed 2 bases, J shed 2 bases, and the junction held 4 bases outside the gene matches. This CDR3 has 15 amino acids. CDR3 in amino acids: CASSLGASGAYEQYF. Here the CDR3 DNA reads TGTGCCAGCAGTTTAGGAGCTAGCGGGGCCTACGAGCAGTACTTC.

V is TRBV7-8 and J is TRBJ1-2; TRBD1 matches 8 bases. From germline, CDR1 is SGHVS and CDR2 FQNEAQ. The CDR3 is 13 amino acids. V lost 2 bases and J lost 6; bases outside the gene matches: 2. CDR3 region: CASSLRQGNGYTF. DNA of the CDR3: TGTGCCAGCAGCTTAAGACAGGGGAATGGCTACACCTTC.

The J gene is TRBJ2-3, the V gene TRBV30; TRBD2 is a possible D gene (5 bases). Germline CDR1 and CDR2: GTSNPN and SVGIG (reference sequence). The CDR3 totals 13 residues. V gave up 4 bases and J gave up 5 bases, with 13 bases separating them. This CDR3 is CAWTLRVRDTQYF. The CDR3 DNA is TGTGCCTGGACACTGAGGGTAAGAGATACGCAGTATTTT.

This clone has a handful of counts. The V call is TRBV30, the J call TRBJ2-3, with a possible D match to TRBD1 (5 bases). The CDR3 covers 15 residues. The germline V gene encodes CDR1 GTSNPN and CDR2 SVGIG (reference sequence). V was trimmed by 2 bases and J by 5 bases, leaving 17 bases between them. The CDR3 sequence: CAWSNDRRLGDTQYF. DNA of the CDR3: TGTGCCTGGAGTAACGACAGAAGGTTAGGAGATACGCAGTATTTT.

The rearrangement links TRBV7-3 to TRBJ2-2; 7 nucleotides match TRBD2. Germline V CDR1 and CDR2: SGHTA, FQGTGA. This CDR3 region has 14 residues. Trimming cost V 7 bases and J 6 bases; bases outside gene matches: 8. CDR3 in DNA: TGTGCCAGCACCTCCACGGGGAGGGCCGGGGAGCTGTTTTTT. Encoded protein: CASTSTGRAGELFF.

In DNA, the CDR3 is TGTGCCTGGGGCATCCCCTACAATGAGCAGTTCTTC. Translating it yields CAWGIPYNEQFF. V usage is TRBV30 and J usage is TRBJ2-1; no reliable D call. From germline, CDR1 is GTSNPN and CDR2 SVGIG (reference sequence). The CDR3 has 12 residues. Trimming pared 5 bases from V and 2 bases from J, leaving 7 bases between. Supplemented by reference TRBV30 and TRBJ2-1, the full variable domain reads SQTIHQWPATLVQPVGSPLSLECTVEGTSNPNLYWYRQAAGRGLQLLFYSVGIGQISSEVPQNLSASRPQDRQFILSSKKLLLSDSGFYLCAWGIPYNEQFFGPGTRLTVL.

V is TRBV9 and J is TRBJ2-7; 10 bases are a match to TRBD1. Germline-derived CDR1 and CDR2 are SGDLS and YYNGEE. This CDR3 spans 15 amino acids. Trimming took 4 bases from V and 2 from J; bases not matched to a gene: 6. The CDR3 DNA is TGTGCCAGCAGCCCGGGACAGGGGATCCCCTACGAGCAGTACTTC. As protein: CASSPGQGIPYEQYF.

V and J are TRBV28 and TRBJ1-2; 8 bases agree with TRBD1. The V segment lost 4 bases and the J segment 2 bases; nucleotides outside the gene matches: 9. CDR1 MDHEN and CDR2 SYDVKM come from the germline V gene. The CDR3 spans 16 residues. Here the CDR3 reads CASSSSGQGGNYGYTF. CDR3 nucleotide sequence: TGTGCCAGCAGTTCGTCCGGACAGGGCGGGAACTATGGCTACACCTTC.

This chain joins TRBV7-2 and TRBJ1-1; TRBD1 might be the D (5 bases). Trimming pared 5 bases from V and 1 base from J, leaving 11 bases between. CDR3 length: 14 residues. Germline loops: CDR1 SGHTA, CDR2 FQGNSA. CDR3 protein: CASSRGSTNTEAFF. In DNA form, the CDR3 reads TGTGCCAGCAGCAGGGGCTCCACGAACACTGAAGCTTTCTTT. The full variable domain, completed using reference TRBV7-2 and TRBJ1-1, is GAGVSQSPSNKVTEKGKDVELRCDPISGHTALYWYRQSLGQGLEFLIYFQGNSAPDKSGLPSDRFSAERTGGSVSTLTIQRTQQEDSAVYLCASSRGSTNTEAFFGQGTRLTVV.

V gene TRBV23-1 combines with J gene TRBJ1-5; TRBD1 agrees at 8 bases. TRBV23-1 is classed as an ORF, of uncertain function. The CDR3 length is 16 residues. With V trimmed by 4 bases and J by 4 bases, 9 bases remained unmatched. The CDR3 sequence: CASSRPTGVINQPQHF. The CDR3 DNA sequence: TGCGCCAGCAGTCGCCCGACAGGGGTAATAAATCAGCCCCAGCATTTT.

V usage is TRBV18 and J usage is TRBJ2-7, with D uncertain. Germline V gene sequence: CDR1 KGHSH, CDR2 LQKENI. Trimming shortened V by 6 bases and J by 0 bases, and 6 bases separated the two germline ends. CDR3 length: 12 residues. The CDR3 loop reads CASSLSSYEQYF. The CDR3 DNA is TGTGCCAGCTCCCTCAGCTCCTACGAGCAGTACTTC.

CDR3: CAQGSGQGYEQYF. As DNA, the CDR3 is TGTGCCCAAGGTAGCGGACAGGGCTACGAGCAGTACTTC. J is TRBJ2-7 and V is TRBV30; 8 bases match TRBD1. Unmatched junction bases numbered 9, after V lost 8 bases and J lost 3 bases. Per germline, CDR1 GTSNPN and CDR2 SVGIG (reference sequence). The CDR3 totals 13 residues. The full variable domain, its missing parts supplied by reference TRBV30 and TRBJ2-7, is SQTIHQWPATLVQPVGSPLSLECTVEGTSNPNLYWYRQAAGRGLQLLFYSVGIGQISSEVPQNLSASRPQDRQFILSSKKLLLSDSGFYLCAQGSGQGYEQYFGPGTRLTVT.

This sequence joins TRBV30 and TRBJ1-1; TRBD1 is a possible D gene (5 bases). Germline CDR1 and CDR2: GTSNPN and SVGIG (reference sequence). The CDR3 is made up of 15 amino acids. The germline V and J ends were trimmed by 1 base and 5 bases, with 17 bases remaining between them. The CDR3 region has the DNA TGTGCCTGGAGTGCGCACCGTCAGGGTCGAACTGAAGCTTTCTTT. Translating gives CAWSAHRQGRTEAFF.

V usage is TRBV6-6 and J usage is TRBJ1-6; 9 bases map to TRBD1. The germline V gene encodes CDR1 MNHNY and CDR2 SVGAGI (reference sequence). CDR3 length equals 12 residues. The junction had 10 bases not matched to a gene; V was cut back by 11 bases and J by 14 bases. The CDR3 nucleotides are TGTGCCGGCGGGACAGGGAGTTCGGCCCTCCACTTT. Protein sequence: CAGGTGSSALHF.

The chain uses TRBV2 and TRBJ1-3, with D unresolved. This CDR3 spans 15 amino acids. The V gene lost 2 bases and the J gene lost 4 bases, with 12 bases spanning the gap. Germline V gives CDR1 SNHLY, CDR2 FYNNEI. CDR3 DNA: TGTGCCAGCAGTGAACGGGGATTGTGGGGAAACACCATATATTTT. Amino acids: CASSERGLWGNTIYF. Looking up the rest from reference TRBV2 and TRBJ1-3 gives the full variable domain: EPEVTQTPSHQVTQMGQEVILRCVPISNHLYFYWYRQILGQKVEFLVSFYNNEISEKSEIFDDQFSVERPDGSNFTLKIRSTKLEDSAMYFCASSERGLWGNTIYFGEGSWLTVV.

This chain joins TRBV5-1 and TRBJ2-3, with 9 bases identical to TRBD2. Germline CDR1 SGHRS, CDR2 YFSETQ. This CDR3 is built from 16 residues. V lost 0 bases, J lost 1 base, and 3 bases stayed unmatched. CDR3 coding DNA: TGCGCCAGCAGCTTGGGTAGCGGGGGTGGCACAGATACGCAGTATTTT. It codes for CASSLGSGGGTDTQYF.

V and J are TRBV30 and TRBJ1-5; unclear D gene. V was clipped by 2 bases and J by 0 bases, with 5 bases between them. Germline V gene sequence: CDR1 GTSNPN, CDR2 SVGIG (reference sequence). The CDR3 is 13 residues long. The DNA for the CDR3 is TGTGCCTGGAGTATAAATAGCAATCAGCCCCAGCATTTT. Translated, it gives CAWSINSNQPQHF.

The V call is TRBV28, the J call TRBJ1-6, with 8 nucleotides matching TRBD1. The CDR3 is 17 residues long. Germline loops: CDR1 MDHEN, CDR2 SYDVKM. V lost 5 bases to trimming and J lost 0 bases; unmatched junction nucleotides: 6. In DNA form, the CDR3 reads TGTGCCAGCAGTGGATGGGACAGGAGCTCCTATAATTCACCCCTCCACTTT. Translation gives CASSGWDRSSYNSPLHF. The full variable domain, with the rest looked up from reference TRBV28 and TRBJ1-6, is DVKVTQSSRYLVKRTGEKVFLECVQDMDHENMFWYRQDPGLGLRLIYFSYDVKMKEKGDIPEGYSVSREKKERFSLILESASTNQTSMYLCASSGWDRSSYNSPLHFGNGTRLTVT.

This sequence joins TRBV6-6 and TRBJ1-4; the D is unclear. This CDR3 contains 13 residues. V lost 4 bases and J lost 8, with 11 bases in between. Looked up from germline, CDR1 is MNHNY and CDR2 is SVGAGI (reference sequence). For the CDR3, the DNA is TGTGCCAGCAGTTGGCCAGGCTTGGAAAAACTGTTTTTT. This gives the protein CASSWPGLEKLFF.

V is TRBV30 and J is TRBJ1-1; the D gene is possibly TRBD1 (6 bases). This CDR3 spans 15 amino acids. Trimming took 5 bases from V and 1 from J, leaving 17 bases between them. Germline assignment: CDR1 GTSNPN and CDR2 SVGIG (reference sequence). CDR3 residues: CAWGSQQGKNTEAFF. DNA of the CDR3: TGTGCCTGGGGGTCTCAACAGGGTAAGAACACTGAAGCTTTCTTT.

The rearrangement joins TRBV6-6 to TRBJ2-1; 9 bases are a match to TRBD2. After removal of 6 bases from V and 5 bases from J, the junction contained 8 bases not matched to a gene. The length of the CDR3 is 15 residues. Germline lookup yields CDR1 MNHNY and CDR2 SVGAGI (reference sequence). CDR3 in DNA: TGTGCCAGCAGCCCCGGACTAGCGACAAACAATGAGCAGTTCTTC. It translates to CASSPGLATNNEQFF.